This entry concerns a single T cell receptor beta chain. Its antigen remains unidentified. The data originate from a study of cytomegalovirus exposure and HLA in healthy donors. The PCR had 60 Vbeta and 13 Jbeta primers. In the original workflow: Per a later analysis, the number of unique TCR beta chains was roughly 80 million, of which 9 million to 14 million were shared. The repertoire was sequenced with immunoSEQ multiplex PCR; TCRdb's copy has only in-frame clones and lacks some. V, J and clone size are taken as reported in that table, and D and trimming were inferred from the DNA itself. The data contain 140,000 to 150,000 clones, 82% of them seen just once; the ten biggest clones take up roughly 10%. Study results and caveats: There were a few CMV-associated chains whose specificity for CMV antigens was confirmed in vitro. The study listed roughly 150 cytomegalovirus-associated TCR beta chains.

The clonotype was recovered from a woman aged 60 to 75 in good health and CMV-seropositive. Sequenced: PBMCs.

CDR3 DNA: TGTGCCAGCAGCTCCCTGACTAGCAATTCAGAGGACGAGCAGTACTTC. It specifies CASSSLTSNSEDEQYF. The rearrangement joins TRBV7-3 to TRBJ2-7; TRBD2 agrees at 7 bases. J lost 5 bases, V lost 4 bases, and 14 bases had no gene match. Germline V gene sequence: CDR1 SGHTA, CDR2 FQGTGA. The CDR3 is made up of 16 amino acids.